This T cell receptor (beta chain) was identified in a study of tumor-infiltrating lymphocytes in primary liver carcinoma (dated by TCRdb to about 2017). Looking at the study overall: Hepatocellular carcinoma (four) or combined HCC and intrahepatic cholangiocarcinoma (one) was present in the five patients, who were three men and two women aged 30 to 69 years. The approximately 24 tumor region samples were profiled with Agilent mRNA microarrays so that TCRbeta repertoire diversity could be related to the local molecular phenotype. A total of approximately 35 specimens from 5 patients, comprising approximately 25 tumor regions, 5 adjacent noncancerous liver tissues and 5 peripheral blood samples, were covered by TCRbeta repertoire sequencing. High reproducibility was observed for the technical replicate repertoires, with mean shared-clone rates approximately 0.9 and correlation coefficients above 0.95. The tumors of the five patients were staged as T1-T3 N0M0, with maximum diameters ranging from roughly 4.2 to 10 cm. Each sample produced about 3.5 to 8 million productive TCRbeta reads, and read depth showed no significant difference between tissue types. Across five regions of each liver tumor, along with adjacent normal tissue and blood, the study brought together TCRbeta repertoire sequencing, expression microarrays and whole-exome sequencing. Results the study describes overall, beyond this receptor: Comparison of CD4+ and CD8+ T cell repertoires was precluded by the use of bulk unsorted samples. Consistent with antigen-driven expansion, pairs of tumor regions showed higher repertoire overlap (mean about 35%) than either tumor-adjacent pairs (approximately 17%) or tumor-blood pairs (roughly 14%). A significantly larger repertoire fraction was made up by the top 250 clones in tumors than in blood (p = 0.039). Only five patients were included in the study, and the authors note that the findings should be validated in a larger study. Only the TCR beta chain was sequenced, which likely underestimates true repertoire diversity because unpaired alpha chains were not captured. Only roughly 7.5-24% of top clones appeared in all five regions of a tumor, which suggests that tumor-infiltrating T cells are spatially heterogeneous.

A constant-region primer and ProtoScript II reverse transcriptase were used to reverse-transcribe TCRbeta-specific cDNA from approximately 550 ng total RNA. Three nested multiplex PCR rounds, following a slightly modified ARM-PCR procedure, were used to build the TCRbeta libraries. The first two PCR rounds used multiplex TRBV1-TRBV30 forward primers with a Cbeta reverse primer, each for approximately 11 cycles. Sample barcodes and Illumina adapters were added in a final 25-cycle PCR using Deep VentR polymerase. Before sequencing, amplicons between 200 and 500 bp were purified from gel using a QIAquick gel extraction kit. An Illumina HiSeq 2500 was used to sequence the TCRbeta amplicons with 250-bp paired-end reads. The source study handled its data this way. Trimmomatic v0.33 was used to quality-trim the reads, and FLASH v1.2.11 was used to merge paired reads so that full CDR3 sequences could be recovered. MiGEC v1.2.1b assigned V, D and J germline segments to the rearranged TCRbeta sequences. Clonotype statistics and Shannon-Wiener diversity indices were calculated with VDJtools v1.0.0. Except for diversity analysis, only each sample's 250 most abundant clonotypes were used in subsequent analyses to reduce sampling bias. The public sequencing data were trimmed at Q25 with fastp and processed into clonotypes with MiXCR by TCRdb, which kept only in-frame beta chains. Rows are unified per CDR3 protein, each entry keeping the most common DNA and genes. What appears here as the V and J calls and clone size reflects TCRdb's work, not the paper's. Recorded for this sample are about 21,000 distinct CDR3 sequences; roughly three quarters of them occurred a single time. About two fifths of the sample is taken by the ten largest.

The CDR3 sequence holds 18 residues, the cysteine and phenylalanine included. Only the CDR3 portion is preserved as DNA: 54 bases, with reading frame beginning at the first base. CDR1 and CDR2 are read off the germline V gene as MGHRA and YSYEKL. V has 1 base trimmed and J has 5 bases trimmed; junction bases matching no gene number 13. Total RNA and DNA were co-extracted without cell sorting from 20-30 mg of bulk tissue using the AllPrep DNA/RNA mini kit. Roughly five patients with histopathologically diagnosed primary liver carcinoma underwent surgical resection in China between November 2015 and March 2016. At the time of sampling, the patients were treatment-naive and had chronic HBV infection. Each tumor was sampled at five spatially separated regions: the tumor centre plus the superior, inferior, left-lateral and right-lateral poles. More than 75% viable tumor cells were found by histology in every tumor sample. Fresh tumor and adjacent tissue pieces were bisected; one half was stored in RNAlater at -80°C, the other sent for histology.

Taking its sample share into account, this clonotype is medium-sized (0.01 to 0.1%). What antigen it recognizes has not been identified. Per-base qualities were not stored, and no clone one base away is much larger. The sequence joins TRBV4-1 to TRBJ2-3; 9 central bases correspond to TRBD2. This receptor was identified in a middle-aged man with primary liver carcinoma and hepatitis B virus infection. Material: liver tumor tissue from sampling region 1. In the paper's terms, the cell subset or site label means: tumor region T1, superior pole. The DNA is TGCGCCAGCAGCCAAGTGTTATTGATAGCGGGAGCCCTAGATACGCAGTATTTT. Its translation is CASSQVLLIAGALDTQYF.